This TCR beta chain was sequenced for a study of shared clonotypes between healthy human individuals (dated by TCRdb to 2018 to 2021). For the wider study: Three men and a couple of women, aged 18 to 49 years, made up the cohort. Leukapheresis yielded between about 0.85 and 10 billion PBMCs per donor. Blood TCR repertoires of a handful of healthy adults were deeply sequenced to estimate repertoire size and the extent of clonotype sharing between individuals. To increase sequencing depth and limit assay-specific biases, TCR repertoire library preparation and sequencing were carried out by different laboratories using diverse techniques. For each donor, CD4 naive and CD4 memory were each given three plates, CD8 naive was given two plates, and CD8 memory was given one plate.

Donors were healthy HIV-negative adults with no recently reported acute infections or vaccinations. Every donor was a Caucasian adult living in Nashville, Tennessee, USA. CD4+ T cells were enriched through magnetic negative selection, after which naive cells were positively selected on CD45RA and the remaining negative fraction served as the memory subset. After blood collection by leukapheresis, PBMCs were isolated using Ficoll-Histopaque density gradient centrifugation and then cryopreserved in the vapor phase of liquid nitrogen. Analytical flow cytometry was used to check the purity and quantity of each magnetically sorted T cell population. From each sorted fraction, genomic DNA was isolated and quantified by UV absorbance on a Nanodrop 2000c. Using the deep immunoSEQ assay, TCR CDR3 regions were amplified from genomic DNA by multiplex PCR. Extracted genomic DNA from each cell subset was distributed evenly across all wells of several immunoSEQ 96-well plates, and each plate was treated as a replicate. For sorted subsets, 200 to 250 ng of genomic DNA, equivalent to tens of thousands of T cell genomes, went into each replicate PCR. The purified libraries were quantified using a Qubit 3.0 fluorometer, sized with a Bioanalyzer 2100, and then quantified again using the KAPA Library Quantification kit. Every immunoSEQ 96-well plate was sequenced on a separate single-read 150-cycle Illumina NextSeq 550 flow cell. The authors' pipeline ran thus. Because the immunoSEQ output included only junctional sequences and no quality scores, the filtering could not be the same as the filtering used for full-length reads. Sequences were annotated with PyIR, a Python wrapper for IgBLAST v1.9, and V/J genes and CDR3 were assigned using IMGT germline references. Reads were removed for weak V/J assignments (E-value above 1e-6), missing CDR3, stop codons, out-of-frame junctions, or ambiguous translated residues. V3J clonotypes were defined as sequences sharing an identical inferred V gene, J gene, and CDR3 amino acid sequence. To compute the percentage overlap between repertoires, the number of shared unique clonotypes was divided by the size of the smaller repertoire. Repertoire richness was assessed with RTK rarefaction, the Chao1 estimator, and Recon v2.1 estimates of unobserved clonotypes. OLGA was used to compute generation probabilities for all TCRbeta clonotypes that the gDNA method yielded from a handful of donors. The clones in this table, taken by TCRdb from immuneACCESS, are in-frame only. Not every clone is retained; where verified, under half of the shortfall comes from an unresolved V gene, and the cause of the rest is unknown. The V and J calls and clone size are taken from that table; D and trimming were inferred from the DNA. The sample data list some 900,000 clones, and 70% to 85% of these were observed just once. The ten most abundant clones make up approximately 1.5% of the sample.

Paper-wide results and their limitations: Around 5% of naive CD4, 3% to 4% of naive CD8, 2% to 2.5% of memory CD4, and about 0.4% of memory CD8 clonotypes were shared across a handful of donors. Even with the large sequencing depth, rarefaction of the sorted-subset datasets indicated that sequencing was incomplete. Sampling was limited to blood, and TCR repertoires in tissue likely differ from TCR repertoires in blood. Because the study included a small number of donors, the genetic and exposure-history diversity represented was limited. Larger estimated clonotype richness was generally found for naive subsets than for memory subsets. Compared with non-shared clonotypes, the clonotypes found in all four sorted-subset donors had higher generation probabilities. Pairwise subsampling indicated that sequencing depth was expected to affect the degree of clonotype sharing among donors.

The CDR3 numbers 16 residues from cysteine through phenylalanine. The entry retains the CDR3 DNA only, 48 bases that are in frame from base 1. V and J are truncated by 4 bases and 0 bases respectively, leaving an intervening sequence of 14 bases. As encoded in the germline V gene, CDR1 is SGHDT while CDR2 is YYEEEE. Notes on this clone: Its cognate antigen has yet to be identified. Per-nucleotide qualities are absent, and no much larger clonotype sits a single base away.

The chain couples TRBV5-6 to TRBJ1-3; a tentative D call is TRBD1 (5 bases match). Sequencing used memory CD4+ T cells sorted from blood. The cell subset or site label, as the study defines it: CD45RA-negative fraction. The receptor's source is a young man in good health. The nucleotide sequence reads TGTGCCAGCAGCCCTCTCGGGGGGAGCTCTGGAAACACCATATATTTT. This yields the protein CASSPLGGSSGNTIYF.